Listed below are T cell receptor beta chains from one sample, sequenced in a study of cytomegalovirus exposure and HLA in healthy donors. The assay was immunoSEQ multiplex PCR, and TCRdb's table has in-frame clones only and misses some. This table has some 98,000 clones, roughly 87% appearing once. Specimen: PBMCs. These receptor sequences come from a woman between 25 and 40 years old in good health and CMV-seronegative. Both conserved end residues are part of each CDR3. The D gene is left open where the match is weak. The listing skips clone size in some rows; elsewhere it reads once, few, many or a size class.

v_gene	j_gene	d_gene	abundance	CDR3aa	CDR3nt
TRBV7-9	TRBJ2-1	-	-	CASSPYSGGSSYNEQFF	TGTGCCAGCAGCCCCTATTCTGGGGGCAGCTCCTACAATGAGCAGTTCTTC
TRBV7-2	TRBJ1-4	-	-	CASSSTGRNEKLFF	TGTGCCAGCAGCTCCACAGGACGCAATGAAAAACTGTTTTTT
TRBV27	TRBJ1-3	TRBD1	-	CASTPDRGPGNTIYF	TGTGCCAGCACCCCGGACAGGGGGCCTGGAAACACCATATATTTT
TRBV19	TRBJ2-1	TRBD1	-	CASSTTLPGQGLNNEQFF	TGTGCCAGTAGTACAACCCTTCCGGGACAGGGGTTAAACAATGAGCAGTTCTTC
TRBV7-9	TRBJ1-2	TRBD1	-	CASSSQGASNYGYTF	TGTGCCAGCAGCTCCCAGGGGGCTTCTAACTATGGCTACACCTTC
TRBV7-3	TRBJ1-1	-	-	CASSQTPNTEAFF	TGTGCCAGCAGCCAAACACCGAACACTGAAGCTTTCTTT
TRBV19	TRBJ2-7	-	-	CASSIDLGGAREQYF	TGTGCCAGTAGTATAGATCTAGGTGGGGCACGCGAGCAGTACTTC
TRBV5-1	TRBJ2-1	-	few	CASSLGAGLGGDNEQFF	TGCGCCAGCAGCTTGGGGGCGGGTCTCGGAGGGGACAATGAGCAGTTCTTC
TRBV28	TRBJ1-1	TRBD1	-	CASSSNRDRGYRNTEAFF	TGTGCCAGCAGTTCAAACCGGGACAGGGGGTATAGGAACACTGAAGCTTTCTTT
TRBV19	TRBJ1-5	-	-	CASSIPGGDQPQHF	TGTGCCAGTAGTATACCCGGGGGAGATCAGCCCCAGCATTTT
TRBV7-9	TRBJ1-5	TRBD1	-	CASSPGTAARGPQHF	TGTGCCAGCAGCCCCGGGACAGCTGCCAGGGGGCCCCAGCATTTT
TRBV6-1	TRBJ1-1	TRBD1	-	CASRPIVTGGEAFF	TGTGCCAGCAGACCCATAGTGACAGGGGGTGAAGCTTTCTTT
TRBV6-1	TRBJ1-4	TRBD1	-	CASARGGTGQEKLFF	TGTGCCAGCGCCCGGGGGGGGACAGGGCAGGAAAAACTGTTTTTT
TRBV10-1	TRBJ2-7	-	-	CATGEGRPGEQYF	TGCGCCACCGGAGAGGGCCGGCCCGGCGAGCAGTACTTC
TRBV14	TRBJ1-1	-	once	CASSLITGRYTEAFF	TGTGCCAGCAGCCTAATAACAGGGCGCTACACTGAAGCTTTCTTT
TRBV19	TRBJ1-1	-	-	CASSVTGPSNTEAFF	TGTGCCAGTAGTGTAACAGGGCCCTCGAACACTGAAGCTTTCTTT
TRBV19	TRBJ1-5	TRBD1	-	CASTRRRQGSYQPQHF	TGTGCCAGTACCAGACGACGACAGGGGTCTTATCAGCCCCAGCATTTT
TRBV6-4	TRBJ2-7	TRBD1	-	CASSHRGRRVREQYF	TGTGCCAGCAGCCACAGGGGGCGTCGGGTAAGGGAGCAGTACTTC
TRBV5-1	TRBJ2-7	-	-	CASSLSSGYEQYF	TGCGCCAGCAGCTTATCCTCCGGCTACGAGCAGTACTTC
TRBV14	TRBJ1-5	-	once	CASSHRDNQPQHF	TGTGCCAGCAGCCACAGGGACAATCAGCCCCAGCATTTT
TRBV7-6	TRBJ2-7	TRBD1	-	CASSLTGTGYEQYF	TGTGCCAGCAGCTTGACCGGGACAGGGTACGAGCAGTACTTC
TRBV4-2	TRBJ2-7	TRBD2	-	CASSQDFQTSGVPYEQYF	TGTGCCAGCAGCCAAGATTTCCAGACTAGCGGGGTCCCCTACGAGCAGTACTTC
TRBV5-1	TRBJ2-3	-	-	CASGETGMYRTDTQYF	TGCGCCAGCGGCGAGACCGGGATGTACCGTACAGATACGCAGTATTTT
TRBV9	TRBJ2-7	-	-	CASSASVQGYEQYF	TGTGCCAGCAGCGCCTCCGTCCAGGGGTACGAGCAGTACTTC
TRBV6-8	TRBJ2-7	-	-	CASSYRGRSNERDEQYF	TGTGCCAGCAGTTATAGGGGGAGAAGCAATGAGAGGGACGAGCAGTACTTC
TRBV6-1	TRBJ1-5	-	once	CASRGGESGQPQHF	TGTGCCAGCAGAGGGGGAGAATCCGGGCAGCCCCAGCATTTT
TRBV25-1	TRBJ2-7	TRBD1	-	CASTSQGAWGEQYF	TGTGCCAGCACAAGTCAGGGGGCGTGGGGCGAGCAGTACTTC
TRBV5-1	TRBJ2-7	-	-	CASSKGTDEQYF	TGCGCCAGCAGCAAGGGGACTGACGAGCAGTACTTC
TRBV28	TRBJ1-3	-	once	CASRRGSGNTIYF	TGTGCCAGCAGGAGGGGGTCCGGAAACACCATATATTTT
TRBV2	TRBJ2-7	-	once	CASSMTLHYEQCF	TGTGCCAGCAGTATGACCCTACACTACGAGCAGTGCTTC
TRBV6-5	TRBJ1-4	-	-	CASSYSTGEAKLFF	TGTGCCAGCAGTTACTCTACGGGGGAGGCAAAACTGTTTTTT
TRBV7-2	TRBJ1-1	TRBD1	-	CASSSPDRGVTEAFF	TGTGCCAGCAGCTCGCCCGACAGGGGCGTCACTGAAGCTTTCTTT
TRBV2	TRBJ2-1	TRBD1	once	CASSLDRGLWNEQFF	TGTGCCAGCAGCCTCGACAGGGGGCTGTGGAATGAGCAGTTCTTC
TRBV9	TRBJ2-6	-	-	CASSVEPTASDPGANVLTF	TGTGCCAGCAGCGTAGAACCCACTGCTTCCGATCCTGGGGCCAACGTCCTGACTTTC
TRBV29-1	TRBJ2-1	TRBD1	-	CSVQGQARHEQFF	TGCAGCGTTCAAGGACAGGCTCGCCATGAGCAGTTCTTC
TRBV7-9	TRBJ1-2	-	-	CASSPGQINYGYTF	TGTGCCAGCAGCCCTGGACAGATCAACTATGGCTACACCTTC
TRBV14	TRBJ2-7	-	-	CASSSSYEQYF	TGTGCCAGCTCGAGCTCCTACGAGCAGTACTTC
TRBV5-8	TRBJ1-3	-	-	CASSLEPSSGNTIYF	TGTGCCAGCAGCTTGGAGCCGAGCTCTGGAAACACCATATATTTT
TRBV4-1	TRBJ2-3	-	-	CASSQDSPGEDTQYF	TGCGCCAGCAGCCAAGATTCGCCCGGGGAGGATACGCAGTATTTT
TRBV18	TRBJ2-7	-	-	CASSPLRTDSYEQYF	TGTGCCAGCTCACCCCTAAGGACAGACTCCTACGAGCAGTACTTC
TRBV2	TRBJ2-2	-	-	CASSRDSAGELFF	TGTGCCAGCAGTAGGGACTCCGCCGGGGAGCTGTTTTTT
TRBV13	TRBJ1-2	-	-	CASSLGSGLTVGGYTF	TGTGCCAGCAGCTTGGGCTCCGGACTCACCGTCGGTGGCTACACCTTC
TRBV9	TRBJ1-2	TRBD1	-	CASSVGRDRGSNYGYTF	TGTGCCAGCAGCGTAGGTCGGGACAGGGGGTCTAACTATGGCTACACCTTC
TRBV10-2	TRBJ1-2	-	-	CASSVGLRAFEVGEKWGGYTF	TGCGCCAGCAGTGTAGGGTTACGTGCGTTCGAGGTAGGGGAAAAATGGGGCGGCTACACCTTC
TRBV2	TRBJ1-1	TRBD1	-	CAGNRGSTEAFF	TGTGCCGGGAACAGGGGAAGCACTGAAGCTTTCTTT